The rows below give T cell receptor beta chains drawn from one sample of a study of regulatory T cells in long-lasting Graves disease. TCRdb redid the calling of the multiplex PCR reads with MiXCR, one entry per CDR3 protein. The sample comprises 310,000 or so distinct CDR3 sequences, 20% to 25% of which are singletons, and just over 55% rests with the top ten. The source was peripheral blood mononuclear cells (PBMCs), collected when the disease was refractory, from a patient treated with antithyroid drugs. All receptors come from a female donor with Graves disease. Each CDR3 is given with its conserved first and last residue. A D gene is named only where the DNA matches it firmly. For some rows the clone size is stated as once, few or many, or as a class when expanded; others skip it.

V,J,D,size,CDR3,DNA
TRBV5-1,TRBJ2-7,NA,few,CASSLDPGLPEQYF,TGCGCCAGCAGCTTGGACCCCGGGCTCCCCGAGCAGTACTTC
TRBV11-1,TRBJ2-5,NA,many,CASASQETQYF,TGTGCCAGCGCAAGCCAAGAGACCCAGTACTTC
TRBV28,TRBJ2-5,NA,many,CASSYYLRLQETQYF,TGTGCCAGCAGTTACTACCTCAGGCTCCAAGAGACCCAGTACTTC
TRBV20-1,TRBJ1-5,NA,many,CSARVLDNQPQHF,TGCAGTGCTAGAGTGTTGGATAATCAGCCCCAGCATTTT
TRBV12-3/TRBV12-4,TRBJ2-2,TRBD2,NA,CASSLLAGGPTGELFF,TGTGCCAGCAGTCTCCTAGCGGGAGGGCCGACCGGGGAGCTGTTTTTT
TRBV29-1,TRBJ2-7,TRBD1,many,CSVADSGGFYEQYF,TGCAGCGTCGCGGACTCAGGGGGCTTCTACGAGCAGTACTTC
TRBV2,TRBJ1-4,TRBD1,NA,CASSGRTGGYEKLFF,TGTGCCAGCAGTGGGAGGACAGGGGGCTATGAAAAACTGTTTTTT
TRBV6-1,TRBJ1-1,NA,few,CASRNIWGNTEAFF,TGTGCCAGTCGGAATATTTGGGGGAACACTGAAGCTTTCTTT
TRBV7-2,TRBJ2-3,NA,NA,CASSLQSGSTDTQYF,TGTGCCAGCAGCTTACAGTCCGGGAGCACAGATACGCAGTATTTT
TRBV6-5,TRBJ1-1,TRBD1,many,CASSYSGTGNTEAFF,TGTGCCAGCAGTTACTCGGGGACAGGGAACACTGAAGCTTTCTTT
TRBV9,TRBJ1-1,NA,few,CASSVEAGALGTEAFF,TGTGCCAGCAGCGTAGAGGCGGGGGCGCTGGGCACTGAAGCTTTCTTT
TRBV11-2,TRBJ2-5,TRBD2,NA,CASSPGLSPLGQETQYF,TGTGCCAGCAGCCCGGGACTATCCCCCTTGGGGCAAGAGACCCAGTACTTC
TRBV14,TRBJ1-5,NA,once,CASSQPWGTGSNQPQHF,TGTGCCAGCAGCCAACCTTGGGGGACGGGGAGCAATCAGCCCCAGCATTTT
TRBV29-1,TRBJ2-7,NA,few,CSVVGLLTSEQYF,TGCAGCGTTGTGGGACTCCTTACTAGCGAGCAGTACTTC
TRBV12-3/TRBV12-4,TRBJ1-2,NA,many,CASSAGSGYTF,TGTGCCAGCAGTGCAGGGAGTGGCTACACCTTC
TRBV2,TRBJ2-7,TRBD1,many,CASGSGGIEQYF,TGTGCCAGCGGCTCAGGGGGTATCGAGCAGTACTTC
TRBV19,TRBJ2-4,TRBD2,NA,CASSPRGSGSSKNIQYF,TGTGCCAGTAGTCCGCGAGGTAGCGGGAGTTCCAAAAACATTCAGTACTTC
TRBV20-1,TRBJ1-3,NA,few,CSARDPMGRGDGNTIYF,TGCAGTGCTAGAGATCCCATGGGCAGGGGTGATGGAAACACCATATATTTT
TRBV27,TRBJ2-7,TRBD2,few,CASRPLAGTSYEQYF,TGTGCCAGCAGGCCCCTAGCGGGGACCTCCTACGAGCAGTACTTC
TRBV7-9,TRBJ1-6,NA,once,CASSPPGGGSPLHF,TGTGCCAGCAGCCCACCCGGGGGGGGATCACCCCTCCACTTT
TRBV20-1,TRBJ2-5,TRBD2,few,CSPRSGLAGGPSQETQYF,TGCAGTCCAAGGTCGGGACTAGCGGGAGGGCCCTCCCAAGAGACCCAGTACTTC
TRBV10-3,TRBJ2-7,NA,few,CAISEGGPQYF,TGTGCCATCAGTGAGGGGGGACCGCAGTACTTC
TRBV7-9,TRBJ1-6,TRBD1,few,CASSLGTGDNSPLHF,TGTGCCAGCAGCTTAGGGACAGGGGATAATTCACCCCTCCACTTT
TRBV13,TRBJ2-7,NA,NA,CASSLGVNSPSYEQYF,TGTGCCAGCAGCTTAGGAGTTAACAGCCCCTCCTACGAGCAGTACTTC
TRBV7-9,TRBJ2-7,NA,NA,CASSSGGGIRGEQYF,TGTGCCAGCAGCTCCGGCGGCGGAATTAGGGGCGAGCAGTACTTC
TRBV6-2/TRBV6-3,TRBJ1-2,TRBD1,NA,CASSYSVWESDRADYGYTF,TGTGCCAGCAGTTACTCAGTGTGGGAGTCTGACAGGGCCGACTATGGCTACACCTTC
TRBV6-1,TRBJ1-6,NA,many,CASRQGHQNSPLHF,TGTGCCAGCAGACAGGGTCATCAGAATTCACCCCTCCACTTT
TRBV20-1,TRBJ1-1,NA,once,CSASGGSNTEAFF,TGCAGTGCTAGCGGGGGATCGAACACTGAAGCTTTCTTT